Below, 26 T cell receptor beta chains from the same sample are listed, as sequenced in a study of blood T cells in healthy people across ages. A second PCR, run for about 7 to 12 cycles, used a sample-barcoded 5' primer plus a J-beta primer mix. MiXCR, run by TCRdb on the 5' RACE reads, gives a single entry per CDR3 protein. The sample gives fewer than 800,000 distinct CDR3 sequences, around 25% of which show up once; 9.4% is in the top ten. The data were also submitted as part of a second study, on T cells of mothers and their children.

Specimen: blood. These receptors came from a boy between 10 and 17 years old in good health.

This clonotype occurred a few times. This chain uses TRBV14 with TRBJ2-5, with a possible D match to TRBD2 (5 bases). V was trimmed by 5 bases and J by 5 bases, leaving 15 bases between them. Germline V gene data show CDR1 as SGHDN and CDR2 as FVKESK. CDR3 size: 14 residues. This chain's CDR3 is CASSSPEEVETQYF. CDR3 DNA sequence: TGTGCCAGCAGCAGCCCGGAGGAGGTGGAGACCCAGTACTTC.

Only a few counts were recorded for this clonotype. V and J are TRBV29-1 and TRBJ2-2; 9 nucleotides match TRBD2. This CDR3 spans 17 amino acids. Unmatched junction bases numbered 11, after V lost 0 bases and J lost 6 bases. Germline values: CDR1 SQVTM, CDR2 ANQGSEA. The CDR3 region is CSVEDHGSGGFAGELFF. The CDR3 DNA follows: TGCAGCGTTGAAGATCATGGGAGCGGGGGGTTTGCCGGGGAGCTGTTTTTT.

The genes are TRBV27 and TRBJ2-5; possibly TRBD1 for D (5 bases). The CDR3 has 14 amino acids. CDR1 and CDR2 from the germline V gene are MNHEY and SMNVEV (reference sequence). Trimming pared 6 bases from V and 2 bases from J, leaving 13 bases between. As DNA, the CDR3 is TGTGCCAGCAGCAGGGCAGGCGTACAAGAGACCCAGTACTTC. Translation: CASSRAGVQETQYF.

The rearrangement uses TRBV7-9 and TRBJ1-2, with 9 bases lining up with TRBD1. The CDR3 loop spans 16 amino acids. From germline, CDR1 is SEHNR and CDR2 FQNEAQ (reference sequence). The V and J ends lost 2 bases and 4 bases, in that order; junction bases with no gene match: 8. The CDR3 here is CASSLLPGQGIYGYTF. The CDR3 DNA reads as TGTGCCAGCAGCTTATTGCCCGGACAGGGGATCTATGGCTACACCTTC.

V and J are TRBV7-9 and TRBJ1-2; D may be TRBD1 (5 bases). Germline V gene sequence: CDR1 SEHNR, CDR2 FQNEAQ (reference sequence). The V gene lost 3 bases and the J gene lost 7 bases, with 15 bases spanning the gap. The CDR3 is 14 amino acids. DNA for the CDR3: TGTGCCAGCAGCTTGGCGGGGGATACGGGTGGCTACACCTTC. Amino acids: CASSLAGDTGGYTF.

The chain recombines TRBV20-1 with TRBJ1-1, with a tentative D call TRBD1 (6 bases). The CDR3 has 13 amino acids. Germline lookup yields CDR1 DFQATT and CDR2 SNEGSKA (reference sequence). The V end was cut by 4 bases, the J end by 3 bases, with 12 bases between. CDR3 region: CSAKGGVDTEAFF. Here the CDR3 DNA reads TGCAGTGCTAAGGGGGGCGTTGACACTGAAGCTTTCTTT.

In this sample, this clonotype turned up a few times. The rearrangement links TRBV19 to TRBJ2-5; 7 nucleotides agree with TRBD2. Trimming at V came to 6 bases and at J to 3 bases, leaving 10 bases not matched to a gene. The CDR3 length is 15 residues. Germline V lookup: CDR1 LNHDA, CDR2 SQIVND (reference sequence). The chain's CDR3 is CASSPTLLAKETQYF. The CDR3 nucleotides read TGTGCCAGTAGCCCTACCCTACTAGCGAAAGAGACCCAGTACTTC.

This CDR3 reads CASSDRLGDSPNYGYTF. The DNA for the CDR3 is TGTGCCAGCAGCGACAGACTAGGGGACAGTCCTAACTATGGCTACACCTTC. The rearrangement uses TRBV9 and TRBJ1-2; 7 nucleotides align to TRBD1. This CDR3 comprises 17 residues. J was trimmed by 0 bases and V by 3 bases; bases with no gene match: 11. Germline CDR1 is SGDLS and CDR2 is YYNGEE.

The genes are TRBV28 and TRBJ2-7; D gene uncertain. The V end was cut by 6 bases, the J end by 3 bases, with 18 bases between. Germline V gene lookup returns CDR1 MDHEN and CDR2 SYDVKM. The CDR3 runs to 15 residues. CDR3 bases: TGTGCCAGCAGCCCTTCTCACCTGCTATTCTACGAGCAGTACTTC. Residues: CASSPSHLLFYEQYF.

V is TRBV7-9 and J is TRBJ2-2; TRBD1 aligns across 9 bases. Germline V gives CDR1 SEHNR, CDR2 FQNEAQ (reference sequence). This CDR3 spans 15 amino acids. V shed 5 bases, J shed 7 bases, and the junction held 8 bases outside the gene matches. Here the CDR3 DNA reads TGTGCCAGCAGCGGTCGGACAGGGGTTGACGGGGAGCTGTTTTTT. This gives the protein CASSGRTGVDGELFF.

CDR3 loop: CASSPFGAGGNQPQHF. CDR3 nucleotide sequence: TGTGCCAGCAGTCCCTTCGGGGCAGGCGGCAATCAGCCCCAGCATTTT. The genes are TRBV28 and TRBJ1-5, with D maybe TRBD1 (5 bases). Germline V CDR1 and CDR2: MDHEN, SYDVKM. Deletions cut 5 bases from V and 2 bases from J, with 16 bases between. The CDR3 runs 16 residues.

The V and J genes are TRBV13 and TRBJ2-5; tentatively, D is TRBD2 (6 bases). The germline CDR1 and CDR2 sequences are PRHDT and FYEKMQ (reference sequence). The CDR3 loop spans 14 amino acids. V lost 4 bases and J lost 4, with 13 bases in between. CDR3 DNA sequence: TGTGCCAGCAGCTCCCCCAACGGGGGAGAGACCCAGTACTTC. Protein: CASSSPNGGETQYF.

The chain carries TRBV12-5 and TRBJ1-5; unclear D gene. The V end was cut by 1 base, the J end by 11 bases, with 12 bases between. The germline CDR1 and CDR2 sequences are LGHNT and FRNRAP. The CDR3 contains 13 residues. CDR3 loop: CASGLERVGAQHF. The CDR3 nucleotides read TGTGCTAGTGGTTTGGAAAGGGTTGGGGCCCAGCATTTT.

The chain carries TRBV6-5 and TRBJ2-2, with 9 bases fitting TRBD2. The junction had 6 bases not matched to a gene; V was cut back by 0 bases and J by 4 bases. Germline V gene sequence: CDR1 MNHEY, CDR2 SVGAGI. The CDR3 contains 17 residues. CDR3: CASSYSMLAGLTGELFF. As DNA, the CDR3 is TGTGCCAGCAGTTACTCGATGCTAGCGGGACTCACCGGGGAGCTGTTTTTT.

This rearrangement joins TRBV19 to TRBJ1-2, with TRBD1 identical over 8 bases. This CDR3 comprises 15 residues. Per the germline V gene, CDR1 is LNHDA and CDR2 is SQIVND (reference sequence). Germline trimming cut 5 bases from V and 4 bases from J; bases unmatched to any gene: 9. CDR3 DNA: TGTGCCAGTAGTCCGACAGGGGCCGAGACCTATGGCTACACCTTC. The encoded protein is CASSPTGAETYGYTF.

The CDR3 DNA follows: TGCAGTGCTAGAGATTGGGACAGGGGCTCTGAGCAGTTCTTC. Encoded protein: CSARDWDRGSEQFF. This rearrangement joins TRBV20-1 to TRBJ2-1; 10 positions agree with TRBD1. The germline V gene has CDR1 DFQATT and CDR2 SNEGSKA (reference sequence). After removal of 0 bases from V and 9 bases from J, the junction contained 5 bases not matched to a gene. This CDR3 contains 14 residues.

V usage is TRBV7-2 and J usage is TRBJ2-5; no clear D. Judging by the DNA end, TRBJ2-7 fits better; the J call may be wrong. From germline, CDR1 is SGHTA and CDR2 FQGNSA. The CDR3 is 13 residues long. CDR3 residues: CASSVLAVYEQYF. CDR3 nucleotide sequence: TGTGCCAGCAGCGTATTAGCTGTGTACGAGCAGTACTTC.

This chain uses TRBV25-1 with TRBJ2-5, with a tentative D call TRBD1 (5 bases). The J call is uncertain, as TRBJ2-1 better fits the DNA end. The CDR3 runs to 13 residues. CDR1 and CDR2 from the germline V gene are MGHDK and SYGVNS. CDR3 in amino acids: CASSGMGRNEQFF. Written as DNA, the CDR3 is TGTGCCAGCAGTGGAATGGGGCGGAATGAGCAGTTCTTC.

This clonotype was seen more than once but under ten times. As DNA, the CDR3 is TGCAGTGCCCCCAGTTCAGGGGGGGATGAAAAACTGTTTTTT. Translation: CSAPSSGGDEKLFF. The J gene is TRBJ1-4, the V gene TRBV20-1; 7 bases agree with TRBD1. The length of the CDR3 is 14 residues. V lost 6 bases, J lost 6 bases, and 10 bases stayed unmatched. Germline CDR1 DFQATT, CDR2 SNEGSKA (reference sequence).

This clonotype was counted at least ten times. The chain couples TRBV4-1 to TRBJ2-5, with 14 positions matching TRBD2. Trimming cost V 4 bases and J 1 base; bases outside gene matches: 5. This CDR3 contains 17 residues. From germline, CDR1 is MGHRA and CDR2 YSYEKL. In DNA form, the CDR3 reads TGCGCCAGCAGCCTAACAGGGACTAGCGGGAGCCAAGAGACCCAGTACTTC. Its protein product is CASSLTGTSGSQETQYF.

In this sample, this clonotype turned up many times. Its ends do not fully match the called genes, so a read error is possible. The chain joins TRBV12-3 or TRBV12-4 to TRBJ2-2; D may be TRBD2 (5 bases). This CDR3 comprises 13 residues. In DNA, the CDR3 is TGTGCCAGCAGTTTATCTCCGGCCGGGGAGTTGTTTTTT. Amino acids: CASSLSPAGELFF.

In its sample, this clonotype was seen a few times. This rearrangement joins TRBV29-1 to TRBJ2-1; D is unresolved. This CDR3 spans 14 amino acids. V dropped 4 bases and J dropped 0 bases, with 10 bases sitting between them. CDR1 SQVTM and CDR2 ANQGSEA come from the germline V gene. This CDR3 reads CSVAGYGSYNEQFF. The CDR3 coding sequence is TGCAGCGTTGCTGGGTATGGCTCCTACAATGAGCAGTTCTTC.

The J gene is TRBJ2-3, the V gene TRBV24-1; D call uncertain. The length of the CDR3 is 14 residues. The V end was cut by 2 bases, the J end by 3 bases, with 8 bases between. Per germline, CDR1 KGHDR and CDR2 SFDVKD. The chain's CDR3 is CATSDWASTDTQYF. For the CDR3, the DNA is TGTGCCACCAGTGATTGGGCCTCGACAGATACGCAGTATTTT.

This clonotype turned up a few times. The rearrangement joins TRBV12-3 or TRBV12-4 to TRBJ2-5; D call uncertain. The J call may be faulty, since TRBJ2-1 better matches the DNA end. The CDR3 loop spans 16 amino acids. CDR3 in DNA: TGTGCCAGCAGTTTAGGCGGCGCCTCCCCCGGCAATGAGCAGTTCTTC. As protein: CASSLGGASPGNEQFF.

CDR3 coding DNA: TGTGCCAGCAGCCTCTATGGTGGGGACCGAAATTCACCCCTCCACTTT. It is translated as CASSLYGGDRNSPLHF. The chain joins TRBV6-6 to TRBJ1-6; D is possibly TRBD1 (5 bases). The V gene's germline CDR1 is MNHNY and CDR2 SVGAGI (reference sequence). There are 16 residues in the CDR3. V lost 6 bases to trimming and J lost 7 bases, with 19 bases between them.

The rearrangement uses TRBV7-2 and TRBJ2-3, with D perhaps TRBD1 (5 bases). Trimming removed 4 bases at V and 6 bases at J, with 11 bases between. The CDR3 spans 13 residues. Germline loops: CDR1 SGHTA, CDR2 FQGNSA. CDR3 DNA: TGTGCCAGCAGCTCCACAGGTCCGGATACGCAGTATTTT. Its protein is CASSSTGPDTQYF.